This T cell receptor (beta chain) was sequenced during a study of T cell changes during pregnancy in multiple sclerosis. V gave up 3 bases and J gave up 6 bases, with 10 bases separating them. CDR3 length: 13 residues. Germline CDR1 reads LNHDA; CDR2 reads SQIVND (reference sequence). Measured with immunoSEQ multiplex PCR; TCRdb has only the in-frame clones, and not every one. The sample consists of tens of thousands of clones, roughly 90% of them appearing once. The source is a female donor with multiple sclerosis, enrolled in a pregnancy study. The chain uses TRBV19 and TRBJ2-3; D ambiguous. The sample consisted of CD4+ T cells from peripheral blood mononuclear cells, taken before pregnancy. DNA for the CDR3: TGTGCCAGTAGTATTTATGTTCAGGATACGCAGTATTTT. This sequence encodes CASSIYVQDTQYF.